These 31 T cell receptor beta chains were all obtained from the same sample, sequenced in a study of Tregs in tolerant kidney transplant recipients (dated by TCRdb to between 2017 and 2020). The label giving this sample's time point can be read as: blood sample drawn before combined kidney and bone marrow transplant. To prepare the library, the immunoSEQ multiplex PCR assay was applied. In TCRdb, the immuneACCESS table is reduced to in-frame sequences with V and J assigned. These tables do not hold every clone; where another copy was compared, an unresolved V gene accounts for under half, and the others remain unexplained. This sample lists around 70,000 clones; roughly 92% were detected once. The top ten constitute approximately 11% of the sample. Sample: CD8+ T cells from blood, taken before the transplant. Receptors originate from a human donor who received a combined kidney and bone marrow transplant.

This chain uses TRBV13 with TRBJ2-1, with 9 nucleotides matching TRBD2. CDR1 is PRHDT and CDR2 is FYEKMQ in the germline V gene (reference sequence). CDR3 length equals 12 residues. V was pared by 2 bases and J by 10 bases, with 0 bases of the junction left unmatched. The CDR3 bases are TGTGCCAGCAGCTTACTAGCGGGGGAGCAGTTCTTC. The encoded protein is CASSLLAGEQFF.

Here the CDR3 DNA reads TGTGCCAGCAGCTCGGGACTAGCGGGAGTTGAGCAGTTCTTC. Protein: CASSSGLAGVEQFF. The V gene is TRBV7-6, the J gene TRBJ2-1, with TRBD2 identical over 14 bases. Germline V gene data show CDR1 as SGHVS and CDR2 as FNYEAQ. The CDR3 spans 14 residues. The V and J ends lost 4 bases and 9 bases, in that order; junction bases with no gene match: 2.

V usage is TRBV5-4 and J usage is TRBJ2-7, with 11 bases identical to TRBD2. From germline, CDR1 is SGHNT and CDR2 YYREEE (reference sequence). This CDR3 comprises 13 residues. V lost 2 bases, J lost 6 bases, and 1 base stayed unmatched. CDR3 sequence reads: CASSLLAGAEQYF. The DNA for the CDR3 is TGTGCCAGCAGCTTACTAGCGGGAGCCGAGCAGTACTTC.

J is TRBJ1-1 and V is TRBV6-1; D remains unclear. CDR3 size: 10 residues. V lost 4 bases and J 8 bases, leaving 5 bases between the germline ends. CDR1 and CDR2 (germline): MNHNS, SASEGT. The CDR3 loop is CASSATEAFF. The CDR3 region has the DNA TGTGCCAGCAGTGCTACGGAAGCTTTCTTT.

This clone is deemed medium-sized (0.01 to 0.1%). V and J are TRBV10-3 and TRBJ1-3, with D unclear. The CDR3 extends over 13 amino acids. Germline V gene lookup returns CDR1 ENHRY and CDR2 SYGVKD. Between the trimmed V and J ends, which lost 9 bases and 0 bases, there was a span of 9 bases. The DNA for the CDR3 is TGTGCCATTACAGACCTCTCTGGAAACACCATATATTTT. It translates to CAITDLSGNTIYF.

The chain combines TRBV5-1 with TRBJ2-1; 9 bases fit TRBD2. Germline V gives CDR1 SGHRS, CDR2 YFSETQ. The length of the CDR3 is 17 residues. Trimming took 0 bases from V and 6 from J; bases not matched to a gene: 10. DNA for the CDR3: TGCGCCAGCAGCTTGGCCATTCGGGGACTAGCATCCAATGAGCAGTTCTTC. Its protein product is CASSLAIRGLASNEQFF.

This clone was found once. The V gene is TRBV5-1, the J gene TRBJ2-5; a weak D match, TRBD1 (7 bases). Germline CDR1 SGHRS, CDR2 YFSETQ. This CDR3 is 15 amino acids long. The V gene lost 4 bases and the J gene lost 1 base, with 14 bases spanning the gap. The CDR3, as DNA: TGCGCCAGCAGCCCGGGGGACAGCTTCCAAGAGACCCAGTACTTC. Its translation is CASSPGDSFQETQYF.

The chain couples TRBV7-2 to TRBJ1-2; possibly TRBD1 for D (6 bases). Germline V gene lookup returns CDR1 SGHTA and CDR2 FQGNSA. Trimming shortened V by 0 bases and J by 5 bases, and 16 bases separated the two germline ends. The CDR3 contains 16 residues. The CDR3 spells CASSLAVRGSVYGYTF. CDR3 coding DNA: TGTGCCAGCAGCTTAGCGGTGAGGGGGTCAGTGTATGGCTACACCTTC.

The chain carries TRBV6-4 and TRBJ2-3; 7 bases align to TRBD1. Trimming cost V 5 bases and J 4 bases; bases outside gene matches: 6. The CDR3 covers 14 residues. Germline values: CDR1 MRHNA, CDR2 SNTAGT. CDR3 sequence reads: CASSPLTGSDTQYF. CDR3 DNA: TGTGCCAGCAGTCCTTTGACAGGGTCAGATACGCAGTATTTT.

The chain carries TRBV4-1 and TRBJ1-2; TRBD1 is a possible D gene (6 bases). Trimming took off 3 bases at V and 8 bases at J, with 16 bases between the two ends. Germline V lookup: CDR1 MGHRA, CDR2 YSYEKL. There are 14 residues in the CDR3. The CDR3 loop reads CASSHKQGNQGYTF. CDR3 coding DNA: TGCGCCAGCAGCCATAAGCAGGGGAACCAAGGCTACACCTTC.

This sequence joins TRBV6-5 and TRBJ2-1; 7 bases fit TRBD2. The length of the CDR3 is 15 residues. CDR1 MNHEY and CDR2 SVGAGI come from the germline V gene. Trimming took 2 bases from V and 8 from J; bases not matched to a gene: 9. CDR3 amino acids: CASSYLAGVLDEQFF. DNA for the CDR3: TGTGCCAGCAGTTACCTGGCGGGAGTTTTAGATGAGCAGTTCTTC.

The chain carries TRBV7-2 and TRBJ1-1, with D tentatively TRBD1 (5 bases). The CDR3 length is 15 residues. Per the germline V gene, CDR1 is SGHTA and CDR2 is FQGNSA. Trimming took off 4 bases at V and 1 base at J, with 13 bases between the two ends. As DNA, the CDR3 is TGTGCCAGCAGCTCCGCGGCTAGGGGGAACACTGAAGCTTTCTTT. It codes for CASSSAARGNTEAFF.

The gene calls are TRBV19 and TRBJ2-7; D is unresolved. Germline-derived CDR1 and CDR2 are LNHDA and SQIVND (reference sequence). Trimming cost V 6 bases and J 5 bases, with 8 bases left between them. The CDR3 is made up of 11 amino acids. CDR3 nucleotide sequence: TGTGCCAGTAGCTACTCGGACGAGCAGTACTTC. Encoded protein: CASSYSDEQYF.

The chain links TRBV9 to TRBJ2-1; D remains ambiguous. Trimming removed 4 bases from V and 7 bases from J, with 18 bases in between. The CDR3 is 15 amino acids. The germline V gene encodes CDR1 SGDLS and CDR2 YYNGEE. CDR3 coding DNA: TGTGCCAGCAGCCTTGACACGACCGGTGAGAATGAGCAGTTCTTC. This translates into CASSLDTTGENEQFF.

The count of this clone is one. The rearrangement joins TRBV7-6 to TRBJ1-1; D gene unclear. V gave up 5 bases and J gave up 7 bases, with 17 bases separating them. CDR3 length: 14 amino acids. Per the germline V gene, CDR1 is SGHVS and CDR2 is FNYEAQ. The CDR3 nucleotides read TGTGCCAGCAGCCCACAATCTGGAGACGATGAAGCTTTCTTT. This gives the protein CASSPQSGDDEAFF.

The gene calls are TRBV7-2 and TRBJ2-5; a possible D gene is TRBD1 (5 bases). With the DNA end fitting TRBJ2-7 better, the J assignment may be wrong. Germline loops: CDR1 SGHTA, CDR2 FQGNSA. The CDR3 totals 15 residues. The CDR3 region has the DNA TGTGCCAGCAGCCAACCGACAGAATACTACTACGAGCAGTACTTC. It is translated as CASSQPTEYYYEQYF.

V usage is TRBV9 and J usage is TRBJ2-1; 10 positions agree with TRBD2. The CDR3 runs to 16 residues. V lost 0 bases and J lost 8; bases outside the gene matches: 8. Germline V lookup: CDR1 SGDLS, CDR2 YYNGEE. CDR3 sequence: CASSVGSGGAGHEQFF. The CDR3 coding sequence is TGTGCCAGCAGCGTAGGAAGCGGGGGGGCCGGACATGAGCAGTTCTTC.

Comment on this clone: This same CDR3 is encoded by further DNA sequences in the sample. This chain connects TRBV6-1 to TRBJ1-6; a weak D match, TRBD1 (6 bases). Germline values: CDR1 MNHNS, CDR2 SASEGT. The V and J ends lost 2 bases and 5 bases respectively, with 16 bases between them. This CDR3 contains 17 residues. The CDR3 region is CASSEWVGAEDNSPLHF. Written as DNA, the CDR3 is TGTGCCAGCAGTGAATGGGTGGGGGCCGAGGATAATTCACCCCTCCACTTT.

This clone was recorded once. V is TRBV27 and J is TRBJ2-7; 8 bases are shared with TRBD2. The CDR3 consists of 17 residues. CDR1 MNHEY and CDR2 SMNVEV come from the germline V gene (reference sequence). Germline trimming cut 4 bases from V and 2 bases from J; bases unmatched to any gene: 13. CDR3 region: CASSSEQIAGNTYEQYF. CDR3 DNA: TGTGCCAGCAGTTCAGAACAAATAGCGGGGAATACCTACGAGCAGTACTTC.

J is TRBJ2-7 and V is TRBV29-1, with 10 nucleotides matching TRBD2. This CDR3 contains 14 residues. The germline CDR1 and CDR2 sequences are SQVTM and ANQGSEA. The V and J ends lost 6 bases and 2 bases, in that order; junction bases with no gene match: 7. This CDR3 reads CSVGSSGGTYEQYF. The CDR3, as DNA: TGCAGCGTCGGATCTAGCGGGGGTACCTACGAGCAGTACTTC.

A single count supports this clone. The V and J genes are TRBV15 and TRBJ1-1; D is unclear. V was clipped by 3 bases and J by 7 bases, with 15 bases between them. The CDR3 spans 14 residues. Germline V gene data show CDR1 as LNHNV and CDR2 as YYDKDF (reference sequence). CDR3 residues: CATSRPPNYYEAFF. The DNA for the CDR3 is TGTGCCACCAGCAGGCCCCCAAACTACTATGAAGCTTTCTTT.

The CDR3 reads CASSLVDYNEQFF. Written as DNA, the CDR3 is TGTGCCAGCAGCTTGGTCGACTATAATGAGCAGTTCTTC. The chain links TRBV5-6 to TRBJ2-1; weak D call: TRBD2 (5 bases). V lost 0 bases and J 7 bases, leaving 8 bases between the germline ends. Looked up from germline, CDR1 is SGHDT and CDR2 is YYEEEE. This CDR3 contains 13 residues. Full variable domain (remainder filled in from reference TRBV5-6 and TRBJ2-1): DAGVTQSPTHLIKTRGQQVTLRCSPKSGHDTVSWYQQALGQGPQFIFQYYEEEERQRGNFPDRFSGHQFPNYSSELNVNALLLGDSALYLCASSLVDYNEQFFGPGTRLTVL.

This rearrangement joins TRBV7-2 to TRBJ2-7; D remains unclear. The V end lost 5 bases, the J end lost 7 bases, and 24 bases lay between the germline ends. The CDR3 runs to 16 residues. The V gene's germline CDR1 is SGHTA and CDR2 FQGNSA. The CDR3 DNA is TGTGCCAGCAGCCAAGGAAGCGTGGGTTGGATTGGGGAGCAGTACTTC. It translates to CASSQGSVGWIGEQYF.

Notes on this clone: The CDR3 carries no conserved terminal phenylalanine or tryptophan, so it likely arises from a read error. The chain uses TRBV7-9 and TRBJ2-7, with 12 bases identical to TRBD1. Per the germline V gene, CDR1 is SEHNR and CDR2 is FQNEAQ (reference sequence). This CDR3 contains 17 residues. V lost 0 bases to trimming and J lost 5 bases; unmatched junction nucleotides: 8. The CDR3 DNA is TGTGCCAGCAGCTTAGCGAATTTTGGGACAGGGGGCAACGAGCAGTACCTC. Its translation is CASSLANFGTGGNEQYL.

This chain joins TRBV7-9 and TRBJ2-7; 10 nucleotides align to TRBD2. After removal of 5 bases from V and 5 bases from J, the junction contained 15 bases not matched to a gene. The CDR3 is 17 amino acids. CDR1 is SEHNR and CDR2 is FQNEAQ in the germline V gene (reference sequence). Here the CDR3 DNA reads TGTGCCAGCAGCGACCCGCCCCGAGCGGGAGGGTCCAACGAGCAGTACTTC. Protein product: CASSDPPRAGGSNEQYF.

This chain joins TRBV14 and TRBJ2-7; tentative D call: TRBD2 (6 bases). Germline V CDR1 and CDR2: SGHDN, FVKESK. The V and J ends lost 3 bases and 7 bases respectively, with 7 bases between them. There are 11 residues in the CDR3. The CDR3 protein is CASSHRGEQYF. For the CDR3, the DNA is TGTGCCAGCAGCCACCGGGGGGAGCAGTACTTC.

The chain couples TRBV4-1 to TRBJ2-5; TRBD2 matches 12 bases. Germline assignment: CDR1 MGHRA and CDR2 YSYEKL. Losses at the gene ends were 5 bases for V and 0 bases for J; bases not matched to a gene: 13. The CDR3 is 19 amino acids. The CDR3 is CASSDETSGGYSHQETQYF. In nucleotides, the CDR3 is TGCGCCAGCAGCGACGAGACTAGCGGGGGCTATTCCCACCAAGAGACCCAGTACTTC.

The rearrangement joins TRBV15 to TRBJ1-1; TRBD1 agrees at 8 bases. Germline trimming cut 4 bases from V and 8 bases from J; bases unmatched to any gene: 6. There are 13 residues in the CDR3. Germline V gene data show CDR1 as LNHNV and CDR2 as YYDKDF (reference sequence). The CDR3 region has the DNA TGTGCCACCAGCACAACAGGGGGTGAGGAAGCTTTCTTT. Its translation is CATSTTGGEEAFF.

The chain recombines TRBV27 with TRBJ2-5, with D unresolved. V dropped 4 bases and J dropped 1 base, with 4 bases sitting between them. CDR1 is MNHEY and CDR2 is SMNVEV in the germline V gene (reference sequence). The CDR3 loop spans 12 amino acids. CDR3 residues: CASSSSQETQYF. The CDR3 coding sequence is TGTGCCAGCAGTTCCTCCCAAGAGACCCAGTACTTC.

This clone was picked up a small number of times. V gene TRBV6-1 combines with J gene TRBJ2-3; tentative D call: TRBD1 (6 bases). The length of the CDR3 is 13 residues. Per germline, CDR1 MNHNS and CDR2 SASEGT. With 7 bases removed from V and 2 bases from J, the gap between germline ends came to 10 bases. The CDR3 protein is CASIRTATDTQYF. CDR3 coding DNA: TGTGCCAGCATACGGACAGCCACAGATACGCAGTATTTT.

The rearrangement joins TRBV7-9 to TRBJ2-7; TRBD1 might be the D (5 bases). V lost 4 bases and J lost 0, with 10 bases in between. The CDR3 is 14 amino acids. CDR1 and CDR2 from the germline V gene are SEHNR and FQNEAQ (reference sequence). CDR3 sequence reads: CASSSRTRSYEQYF. Written as DNA, the CDR3 is TGTGCCAGCAGCTCGCGGACACGCTCCTACGAGCAGTACTTC.